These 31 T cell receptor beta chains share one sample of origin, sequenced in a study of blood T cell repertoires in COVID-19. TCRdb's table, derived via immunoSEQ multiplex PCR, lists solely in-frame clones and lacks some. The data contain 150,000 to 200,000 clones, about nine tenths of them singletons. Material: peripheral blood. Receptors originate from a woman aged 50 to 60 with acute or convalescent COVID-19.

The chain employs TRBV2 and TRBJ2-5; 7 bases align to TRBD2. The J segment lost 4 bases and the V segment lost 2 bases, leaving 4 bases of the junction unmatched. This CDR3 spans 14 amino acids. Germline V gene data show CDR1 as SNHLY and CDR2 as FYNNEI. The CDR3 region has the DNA TGTGCCAGCAGTGAAATATGGGGGGGAGAGACCCAGTACTTC. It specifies CASSEIWGGETQYF.

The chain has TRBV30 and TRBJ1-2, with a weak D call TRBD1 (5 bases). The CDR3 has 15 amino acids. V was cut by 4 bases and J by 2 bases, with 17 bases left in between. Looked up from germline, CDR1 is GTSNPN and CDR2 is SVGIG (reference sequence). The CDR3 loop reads CAWTPAGNKNYGYTF. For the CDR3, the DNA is TGTGCCTGGACCCCGGCAGGGAATAAAAACTATGGCTACACCTTC.

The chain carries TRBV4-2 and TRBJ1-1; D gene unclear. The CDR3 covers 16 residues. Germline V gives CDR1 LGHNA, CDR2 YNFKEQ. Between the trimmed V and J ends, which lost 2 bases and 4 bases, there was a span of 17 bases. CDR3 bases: TGTGCCAGCAGCCAATTTGAGGCAACGGGGATCACTGAAGCTTTCTTT. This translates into CASSQFEATGITEAFF.

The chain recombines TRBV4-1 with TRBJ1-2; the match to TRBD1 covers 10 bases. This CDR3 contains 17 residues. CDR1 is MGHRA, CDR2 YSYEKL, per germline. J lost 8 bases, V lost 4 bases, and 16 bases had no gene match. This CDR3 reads CASSRGLSGTGAGGYTF. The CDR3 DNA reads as TGCGCCAGCAGCCGAGGCCTATCCGGGACAGGGGCAGGGGGCTACACCTTC.

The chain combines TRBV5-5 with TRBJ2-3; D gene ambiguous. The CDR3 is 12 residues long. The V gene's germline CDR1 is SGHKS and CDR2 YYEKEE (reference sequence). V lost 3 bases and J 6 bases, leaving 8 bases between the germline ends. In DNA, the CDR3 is TGTGCCAGCAGCTCGGTCGTCGATACGCAGTATTTT. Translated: CASSSVVDTQYF.

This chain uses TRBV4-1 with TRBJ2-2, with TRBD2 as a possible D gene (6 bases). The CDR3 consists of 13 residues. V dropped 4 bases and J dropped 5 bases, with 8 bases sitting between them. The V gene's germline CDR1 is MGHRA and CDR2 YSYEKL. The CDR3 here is CASSPGLTGELFF. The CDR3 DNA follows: TGCGCCAGCAGCCCTGGACTAACCGGGGAGCTGTTTTTT.

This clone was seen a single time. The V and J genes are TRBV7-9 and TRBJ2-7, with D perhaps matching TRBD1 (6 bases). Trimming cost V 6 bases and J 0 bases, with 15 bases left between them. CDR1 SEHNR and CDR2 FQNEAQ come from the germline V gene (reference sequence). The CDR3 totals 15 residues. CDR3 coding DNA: TGTGCCAGCAGTCTATACCGGGACACCTCCTACGAGCAGTACTTC. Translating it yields CASSLYRDTSYEQYF.

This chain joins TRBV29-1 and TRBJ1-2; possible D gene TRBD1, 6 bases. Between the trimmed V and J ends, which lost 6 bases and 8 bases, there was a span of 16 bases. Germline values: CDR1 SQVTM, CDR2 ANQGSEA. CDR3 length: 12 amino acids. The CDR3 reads CSVGDRYSGYTF. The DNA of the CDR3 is TGCAGCGTCGGTGACAGGTATTCGGGCTACACCTTC.

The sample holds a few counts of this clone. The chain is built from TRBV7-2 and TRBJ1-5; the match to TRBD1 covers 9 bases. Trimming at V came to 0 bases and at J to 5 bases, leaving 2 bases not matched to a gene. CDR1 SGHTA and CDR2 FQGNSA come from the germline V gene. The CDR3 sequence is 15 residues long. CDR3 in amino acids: CASSLAGTGYQPQHF. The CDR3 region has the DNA TGTGCCAGCAGCTTAGCGGGGACAGGGTATCAGCCCCAGCATTTT.

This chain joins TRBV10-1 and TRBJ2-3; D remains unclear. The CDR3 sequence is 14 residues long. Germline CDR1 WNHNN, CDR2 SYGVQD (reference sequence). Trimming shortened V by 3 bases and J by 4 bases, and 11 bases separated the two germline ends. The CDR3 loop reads CASSDSPLSDTQYF. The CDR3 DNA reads TGCGCCAGCAGTGACTCCCCACTGTCAGATACGCAGTATTTT.

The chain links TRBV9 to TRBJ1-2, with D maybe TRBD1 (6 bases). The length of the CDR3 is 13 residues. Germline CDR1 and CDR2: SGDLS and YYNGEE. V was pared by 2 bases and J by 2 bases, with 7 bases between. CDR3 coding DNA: TGTGCCAGCAGCGTCCAGGGGAACTATGGCTACACCTTC. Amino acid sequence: CASSVQGNYGYTF.

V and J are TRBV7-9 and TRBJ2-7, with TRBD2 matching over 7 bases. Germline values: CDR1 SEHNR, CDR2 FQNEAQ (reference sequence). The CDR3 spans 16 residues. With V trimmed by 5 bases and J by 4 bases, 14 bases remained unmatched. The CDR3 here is CASSPPGGEGSYEQYF. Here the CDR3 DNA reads TGTGCCAGCAGCCCCCCCGGTGGGGAGGGTTCTTACGAGCAGTACTTC.

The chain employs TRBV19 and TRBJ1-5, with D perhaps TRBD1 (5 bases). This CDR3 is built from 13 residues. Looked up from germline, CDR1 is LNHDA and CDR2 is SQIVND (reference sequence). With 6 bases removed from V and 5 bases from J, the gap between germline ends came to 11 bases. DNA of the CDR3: TGTGCCAGTAGCGGGGGACTCGATCAGCCCCAGCATTTT. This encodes CASSGGLDQPQHF.

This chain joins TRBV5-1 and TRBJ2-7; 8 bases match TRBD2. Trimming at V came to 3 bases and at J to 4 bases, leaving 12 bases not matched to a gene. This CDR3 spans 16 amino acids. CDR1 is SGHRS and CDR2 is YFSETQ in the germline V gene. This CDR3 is CASSSTHSTSGYEQYF. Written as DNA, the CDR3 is TGCGCCAGCAGCTCGACCCATTCCACTAGCGGATACGAGCAGTACTTC.

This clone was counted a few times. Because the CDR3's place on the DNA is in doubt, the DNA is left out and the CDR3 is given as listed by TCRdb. Here the CDR3 reads CASRFRFGRGNSPLHF. The gene calls are TRBV12-2 and TRBJ1-6; TRBD1, as called in the table, went unchecked against the DNA. TRBV12-2 is tagged as a pseudogene. The CDR3 is 16 amino acids long, termini counted.

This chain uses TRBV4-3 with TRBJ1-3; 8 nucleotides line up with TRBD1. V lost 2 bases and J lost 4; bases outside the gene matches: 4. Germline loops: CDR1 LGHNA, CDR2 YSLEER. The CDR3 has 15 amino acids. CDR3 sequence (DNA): TGCGCCAGCAGCCAACAGGGGGCAGAAGGAAACACCATATATTTT. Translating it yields CASSQQGAEGNTIYF.

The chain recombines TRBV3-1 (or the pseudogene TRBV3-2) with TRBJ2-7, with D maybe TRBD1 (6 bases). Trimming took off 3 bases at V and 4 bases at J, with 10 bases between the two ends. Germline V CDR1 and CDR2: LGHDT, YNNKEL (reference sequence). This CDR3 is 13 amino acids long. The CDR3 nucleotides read TGTGCCAGCAGCCAGGACAGCGGTTACGAGCAGTACTTC. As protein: CASSQDSGYEQYF.

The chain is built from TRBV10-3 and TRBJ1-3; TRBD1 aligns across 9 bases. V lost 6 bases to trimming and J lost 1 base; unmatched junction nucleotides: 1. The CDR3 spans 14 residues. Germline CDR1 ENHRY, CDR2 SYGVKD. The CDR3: CAISGTGSGNTIYF. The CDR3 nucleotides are TGTGCCATCAGCGGGACAGGGTCTGGAAACACCATATATTTT.

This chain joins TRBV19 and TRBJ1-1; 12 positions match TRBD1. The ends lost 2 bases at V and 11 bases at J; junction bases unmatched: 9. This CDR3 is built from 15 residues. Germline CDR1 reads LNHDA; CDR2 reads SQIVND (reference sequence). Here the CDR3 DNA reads TGTGCCAGTAGTATAACACCGGGACAGGGGGCGAGGGCTTTCTTT. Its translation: CASSITPGQGARAFF.

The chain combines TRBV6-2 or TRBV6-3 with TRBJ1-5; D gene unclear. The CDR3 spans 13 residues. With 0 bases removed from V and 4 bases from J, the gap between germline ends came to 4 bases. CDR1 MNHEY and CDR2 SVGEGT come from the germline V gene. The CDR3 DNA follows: TGTGCCAGCAGTTACTCGCAGAATCAGCCCCAGCATTTT. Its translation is CASSYSQNQPQHF.

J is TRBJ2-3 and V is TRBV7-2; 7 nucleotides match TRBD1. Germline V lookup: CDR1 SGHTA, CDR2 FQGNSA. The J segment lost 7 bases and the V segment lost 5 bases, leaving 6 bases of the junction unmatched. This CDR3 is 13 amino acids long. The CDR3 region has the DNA TGTGCCAGCAGCCGGGACAGAATAAATACGCAGTATTTT. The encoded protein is CASSRDRINTQYF.

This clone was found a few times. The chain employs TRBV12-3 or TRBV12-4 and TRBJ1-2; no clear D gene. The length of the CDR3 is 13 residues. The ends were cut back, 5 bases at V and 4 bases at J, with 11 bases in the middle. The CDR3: CASSRARGYGYTF. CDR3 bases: TGTGCCAGCAGTCGGGCGCGGGGCTATGGCTACACCTTC.

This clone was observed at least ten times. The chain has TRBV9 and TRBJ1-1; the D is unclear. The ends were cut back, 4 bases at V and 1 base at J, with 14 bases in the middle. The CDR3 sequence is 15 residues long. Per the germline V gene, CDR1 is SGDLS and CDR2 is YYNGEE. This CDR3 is CASSPSRTQNTEAFF. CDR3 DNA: TGTGCCAGCAGCCCCTCGAGGACTCAGAACACTGAAGCTTTCTTT.

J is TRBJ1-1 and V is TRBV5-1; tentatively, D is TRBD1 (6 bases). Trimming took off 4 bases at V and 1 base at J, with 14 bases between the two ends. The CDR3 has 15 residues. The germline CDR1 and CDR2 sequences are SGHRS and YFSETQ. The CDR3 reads CASSPAGQPNTEAFF. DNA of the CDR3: TGCGCCAGCAGCCCGGCAGGACAGCCGAACACTGAAGCTTTCTTT.

The CDR3 sequence is CASSRVIGQGENEQFF. The CDR3 nucleotides are TGTGCCAGCAGCCGCGTCATAGGACAGGGGGAGAATGAGCAGTTCTTC. This chain connects TRBV4-2 to TRBJ2-1, with 10 nucleotides matching TRBD1. The germline V gene has CDR1 LGHNA and CDR2 YNFKEQ. This CDR3 has 16 residues. With 4 bases clipped from V and 7 bases from J, the junction kept 10 bases outside the gene matches.

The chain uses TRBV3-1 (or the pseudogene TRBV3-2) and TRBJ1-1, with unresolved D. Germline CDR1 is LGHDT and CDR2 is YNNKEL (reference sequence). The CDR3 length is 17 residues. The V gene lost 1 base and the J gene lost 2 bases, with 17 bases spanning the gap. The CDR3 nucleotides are TGTGCCAGCAGCCAAGCACCCACTAGAGAATCTAACACTGAAGCTTTCTTT. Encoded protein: CASSQAPTRESNTEAFF.

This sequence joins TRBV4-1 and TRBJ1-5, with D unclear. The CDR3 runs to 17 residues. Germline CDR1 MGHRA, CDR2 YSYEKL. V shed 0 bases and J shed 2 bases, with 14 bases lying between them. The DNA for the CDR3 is TGCGCCAGCAGCCAAGATGGCGCAGCCGGGGGCAATCAGCCCCAGCATTTT. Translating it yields CASSQDGAAGGNQPQHF.

The DNA of the CDR3 is TGTGCCAGCAGCCAATTGCTCACCTGGACAAATTGGAACACCATATATTTT. Its translation: CASSQLLTWTNWNTIYF. V usage is TRBV4-2 and J usage is TRBJ1-3; a weak D match, TRBD1 (5 bases). Germline loops: CDR1 LGHNA, CDR2 YNFKEQ. V was clipped by 2 bases and J by 7 bases, with 21 bases between them. The CDR3 loop spans 17 amino acids.

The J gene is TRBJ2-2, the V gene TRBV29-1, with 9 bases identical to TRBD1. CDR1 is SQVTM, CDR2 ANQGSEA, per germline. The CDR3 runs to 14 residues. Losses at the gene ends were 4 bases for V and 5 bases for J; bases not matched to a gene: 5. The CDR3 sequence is CSVGSDRGTGELFF. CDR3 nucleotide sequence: TGCAGCGTTGGGAGTGACAGGGGGACCGGGGAGCTGTTTTTT.

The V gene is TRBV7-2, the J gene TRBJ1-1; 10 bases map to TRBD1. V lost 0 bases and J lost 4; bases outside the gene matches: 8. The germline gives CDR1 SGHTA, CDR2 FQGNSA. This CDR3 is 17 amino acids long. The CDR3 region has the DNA TGTGCCAGCAGCTTAGCCCCTCTTGGACAGGGGGGCACTGAAGCTTTCTTT. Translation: CASSLAPLGQGGTEAFF.

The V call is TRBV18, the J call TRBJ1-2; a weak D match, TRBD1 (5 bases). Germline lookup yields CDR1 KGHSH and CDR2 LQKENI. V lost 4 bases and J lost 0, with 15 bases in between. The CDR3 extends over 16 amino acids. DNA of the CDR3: TGTGCCAGCTCACTAGGTGGGGCAGGACCTAACTATGGCTACACCTTC. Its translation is CASSLGGAGPNYGYTF.